The 12 T cell receptor beta chains below were found in one sample sequenced in a study of patients and donors after allogeneic stem cell transplantation (dated by TCRdb to 2018 to 2021). Libraries came from RT-PCR. The reads were generated on a NextSeq 550. TCRdb reprocessed the public reads (quality trimming at Q25 with fastp, clone calling with MiXCR) and kept in-frame beta chains. Rows with a matching CDR3 protein are joined into one entry that keeps the most common DNA and genes. This sample lists about 150,000 distinct CDR3 sequences; roughly 22% were detected once. Of the sample, roughly 26% is held by the ten largest clones. The specimen was blood, either unsorted or a sorted T cell fraction (not recorded which). Source of these receptors: a human donor who was either an allogeneic HSCT recipient or a stem cell or donor lymphocyte infusion donor (not recorded which). It is not recorded whose cells these are; they may come from a transplant donor.

This clonotype was found a few times. This chain joins TRBV12-3 or TRBV12-4 and TRBJ2-3; D gene uncertain. The V end lost 4 bases, the J end lost 6 bases, and 5 bases lay between the germline ends. The CDR3 has 11 residues. Here the CDR3 DNA reads TGTGCCAGCAGTTCCCGGGATACGCAGTATTTT. This codes for CASSSRDTQYF.

The genes are TRBV18 and TRBJ1-2; TRBD1 matches 7 bases. The CDR3 is 16 amino acids. Per the germline V gene, CDR1 is KGHSH and CDR2 is LQKENI. Trimming took 5 bases from V and 0 from J; bases not matched to a gene: 9. CDR3 region: CASSSIRQGSNYGYTF. In nucleotides, the CDR3 is TGTGCCAGCTCATCGATAAGACAGGGATCTAACTATGGCTACACCTTC.

This chain connects TRBV10-3 to TRBJ1-5; the D is unclear. Germline V gene sequence: CDR1 ENHRY, CDR2 SYGVKD. The CDR3 extends over 12 amino acids. The V end was cut by 4 bases, the J end by 5 bases, with 6 bases between. CDR3 loop: CAISGEYQPQHF. CDR3 DNA: TGTGCCATCAGTGGTGAGTATCAGCCCCAGCATTTT.

This clonotype was seen only a few times. The J gene is TRBJ1-4, the V gene TRBV14; D is ambiguous. CDR3 length: 14 amino acids. Germline-derived CDR1 and CDR2 are SGHDN and FVKESK. The germline V and J ends were trimmed by 1 base and 8 bases, with 11 bases remaining between them. This chain's CDR3 is CASSQGGVGEKLFF. The CDR3 nucleotides are TGTGCCAGCAGCCAAGGGGGAGTGGGCGAAAAACTGTTTTTT.

The rearrangement links TRBV7-3 to TRBJ2-3; the match to TRBD2 covers 7 bases. The CDR3 has 15 amino acids. V lost 4 bases to trimming and J lost 1 base; unmatched junction nucleotides: 5. CDR1 and CDR2 (germline): SGHTA, FQGTGA. The CDR3 nucleotides read TGTGCCAGCAGCTACCTAGGGAGGGGCACAGATACGCAGTATTTT. Protein product: CASSYLGRGTDTQYF.

This rearrangement joins TRBV7-9 to TRBJ1-1; 8 bases are a match to TRBD1. The junction had 4 bases not matched to a gene; V was cut back by 0 bases and J by 7 bases. Germline CDR1 and CDR2: SEHNR and FQNEAQ (reference sequence). The CDR3 totals 14 residues. The CDR3 bases are TGTGCCAGCAGCTTAGCGGGGACAGGCAATGAAGCTTTCTTT. Translation gives CASSLAGTGNEAFF. Full variable domain (outside the CDR3, taken from reference TRBV7-9 and TRBJ1-1): DTGVSQNPRHKITKRGQNVTFRCDPISEHNRLYWYRQTLGQGPEFLTYFQNEAQLEKSRLLSDRFSAERPKGSFSTLEIQRTEQGDSAMYLCASSLAGTGNEAFFGQGTRLTVV.

This rearrangement joins TRBV20-1 to TRBJ1-2; D gene unclear. This CDR3 region has 11 residues. Germline V gene data show CDR1 as DFQATT and CDR2 as SNEGSKA (reference sequence). With 6 bases removed from V and 6 bases from J, the gap between germline ends came to 11 bases. The DNA for the CDR3 is TGCAGTGCCCACGTTGATAATGGCTACACCTTC. Its protein product is CSAHVDNGYTF.

In the case of this clonotype: A much larger clone differs from this one at a single base, so this may be a read error. The genes are TRBV25-1 and TRBJ1-1, with TRBD1 matching over 7 bases. This CDR3 is 15 amino acids long. J was trimmed by 4 bases and V by 0 bases; bases with no gene match: 5. Germline V gene sequence: CDR1 MGHDK, CDR2 SYGVNS. The CDR3, as DNA: TGTGCCAGCAGTGAATATGGGACAGAGGGCACTGAAGCTTTCTTT. The encoded protein is CASSEYGTEGTEAFF.

This clonotype was recorded a few times. The chain recombines TRBV12-5 with TRBJ2-2, with unresolved D. Germline V lookup: CDR1 LGHNT, CDR2 FRNRAP. Trimming shortened V by 3 bases and J by 7 bases, and 15 bases separated the two germline ends. This CDR3 contains 15 residues. The CDR3 DNA is TGTGCTAGTGGTTTCGATATGGCAGGTGGCGGGGAGCTGTTTTTT. It yields the protein CASGFDMAGGGELFF.

V and J are TRBV11-2 and TRBJ2-3; TRBD2 agrees at 10 bases. This CDR3 is 17 amino acids long. J gave up 2 bases and V 0 bases, and 5 bases lay outside the gene matches. Germline V CDR1 and CDR2: SGHAT, FQNNGV. CDR3 coding DNA: TGTGCCAGCAGCTTAGATCGCCTAGCGGGGGTCACAGATACGCAGTATTTT. It translates to CASSLDRLAGVTDTQYF.

J is TRBJ2-1 and V is TRBV20-1; D not resolved. V shed 3 bases and J shed 1 base, with 13 bases lying between them. The CDR3 runs 15 residues. The germline V gene has CDR1 DFQATT and CDR2 SNEGSKA (reference sequence). The CDR3 region has the DNA TGCAGTGCTAGTTCCCCATCCTCGTCCTACAATGAGCAGTTCTTC. Translation: CSASSPSSSYNEQFF.

There are a few counts of this clonotype. The chain has TRBV6-6 and TRBJ1-2; possible D gene TRBD1, 5 bases. Looked up from germline, CDR1 is MNHNY and CDR2 is SVGAGI (reference sequence). Trimming took 0 bases from V and 8 from J, leaving 10 bases between them. This CDR3 is 13 amino acids long. The CDR3 DNA is TGTGCCAGCAGTTACTCGCCGGGGCACGGCTACACCTTC. As protein: CASSYSPGHGYTF.